This T cell receptor (beta chain) was found in a study of blood T cell repertoires in COVID-19. Study context: The study drew acute and convalescent COVID-19 samples from the United States, Italy and Spain. T cells, B-cell-depleted T cells, or PBMCs supplied cDNA or gDNA.

The CDR3 loop spans 15 amino acids. CDR1 MNHEY and CDR2 SVGAGI come from the germline V gene. V was cut by 5 bases and J by 4 bases, with 14 bases left in between. Assay: immunoSEQ multiplex PCR; the TCRdb copy retains only in-frame clones and omits some. The data show tens of thousands of clones, over 75% seen once. The TCR sequence derives from a man aged 45 to 65 with acute or convalescent COVID-19. The chain links TRBV6-5 to TRBJ1-4, with TRBD1 as a possible D gene (5 bases). The sample consisted of peripheral blood. The CDR3 DNA is TGTGCCAGCAGTAAAAGGGGTTTTCTTAATGAAAAACTGTTTTTT. This codes for CASSKRGFLNEKLFF.